Each of the 32 T cell receptor beta chains below was sequenced from the same sample in a study of memory CD4+ T cells and cytomegalovirus serostatus. Sequenced by immunoSEQ multiplex PCR; TCRdb stores in-frame clones only, minus some. The sample contains 40,000 to 55,000 clones, 70% to 85% of which appear only once. The sort gate was single viable CD3+CD4+CD8-CD45RO+ cells for memory CD4+ T cells. The sequenced sample consisted of memory CD4+ T cells from blood. The receptors were gathered from an adult in good health and CMV-seronegative.

The chain couples TRBV11-2 to TRBJ1-3, with a tentative D call TRBD1 (5 bases). The CDR3 is 18 amino acids. Trimming shortened V by 6 bases and J by 0 bases, and 21 bases separated the two germline ends. Germline CDR1 and CDR2: SGHAT and FQNNGV. The CDR3 reads CASSGVRETENSGNTIYF. CDR3 sequence (DNA): TGTGCCAGCAGTGGGGTTCGGGAGACAGAAAACTCTGGAAACACCATATATTTT.

This chain uses TRBV6-5 with TRBJ1-2, with a tentative D call TRBD1 (6 bases). V lost 3 bases and J lost 8, with 10 bases in between. This CDR3 is 12 amino acids long. CDR1 is MNHEY and CDR2 is SVGAGI in the germline V gene. The CDR3 is CASSYTGYGYTF. The CDR3 region has the DNA TGTGCCAGCAGTTATACAGGGTACGGCTACACCTTC.

The V and J genes are TRBV5-1 and TRBJ1-4; TRBD1 matches 11 bases. Germline V lookup: CDR1 SGHRS, CDR2 YFSETQ. There are 15 residues in the CDR3. V dropped 1 base and J dropped 7; count of bases not matched to a gene: 3. The CDR3 nucleotides read TGCGCCAGCAGCTTGTTTGGGACAGGGGGTGAAAAACTGTTTTTT. It is translated as CASSLFGTGGEKLFF.

This clone was counted a single time. The chain recombines TRBV5-1 with TRBJ1-3; D gene ambiguous. Trimming pared 4 bases from V and 4 bases from J, leaving 9 bases between. The CDR3 is 13 residues long. Germline-derived CDR1 and CDR2 are SGHRS and YFSETQ. The CDR3 sequence is CASSRSQGNTIYF. CDR3 nucleotide sequence: TGCGCCAGCAGCCGGTCGCAGGGAAACACCATATATTTT.

The genes are TRBV2 and TRBJ1-2; D ambiguous. V was clipped by 4 bases and J by 8 bases, with 11 bases between them. The germline V gene encodes CDR1 SNHLY and CDR2 FYNNEI. The CDR3 runs to 12 residues. The CDR3 bases are TGTGCCAGCAGTGGGAGTCGTCTGGGCTACACCTTC. Translating it yields CASSGSRLGYTF.

The chain uses TRBV7-3 and TRBJ1-6, with D maybe TRBD1 (5 bases). The germline V gene has CDR1 SGHTA and CDR2 FQGTGA. The CDR3 runs 15 residues. V was clipped by 4 bases and J by 6 bases, with 13 bases between them. As DNA, the CDR3 is TGTGCCAGCAGCTCCCAGGGATACCCTAATTCACCCCTCCACTTT. Residues: CASSSQGYPNSPLHF.

The chain links TRBV28 to TRBJ1-5, with 11 bases that match TRBD1. CDR3 length: 16 residues. The V segment lost 2 bases and the J segment 5 bases; nucleotides outside the gene matches: 5. CDR1 is MDHEN, CDR2 SYDVKM, per germline. DNA of the CDR3: TGTGCCAGCAGTTTAGTGGGACAGGGGGATTATCAGCCCCAGCATTTT. The encoded protein is CASSLVGQGDYQPQHF.

The CDR3 loop is CASSENFRGGNEQFF. In DNA form, the CDR3 reads TGTGCCAGCAGTGAAAATTTCCGAGGGGGCAATGAGCAGTTCTTC. The chain couples TRBV6-1 to TRBJ2-1; a weak D match, TRBD1 (6 bases). The CDR3 contains 15 residues. The germline gives CDR1 MNHNS, CDR2 SASEGT. Trimming took off 2 bases at V and 6 bases at J, with 14 bases between the two ends.

This clone was observed a single time. The rearrangement links TRBV5-1 to TRBJ1-2; 10 bases align to TRBD1. The CDR3 length is 14 residues. Trimming at V came to 4 bases and at J to 6 bases, leaving 6 bases not matched to a gene. Germline V gene lookup returns CDR1 SGHRS and CDR2 YFSETQ. Written as DNA, the CDR3 is TGCGCCAGCAGCCGCACGACAGGGGGCGATGGCTACACCTTC. As protein: CASSRTTGGDGYTF.

This clone is a singleton in its sample. The CDR3 nucleotides read TGTGCCTGGGGGATATCTAGCAGCGAGCAGTTCTTC. Translating gives CAWGISSSEQFF. J is TRBJ2-1 and V is TRBV30; D is perhaps TRBD2 (5 bases). There are 12 residues in the CDR3. The V gene lost 5 bases and the J gene lost 10 bases, with 15 bases spanning the gap. CDR1 and CDR2 from the germline V gene are GTSNPN and SVGIG (reference sequence).

The V gene is TRBV27, the J gene TRBJ2-2, with 7 bases lining up with TRBD2. The CDR3 consists of 18 residues. J was trimmed by 4 bases and V by 2 bases; bases with no gene match: 13. The germline gives CDR1 MNHEY, CDR2 SMNVEV (reference sequence). The CDR3 DNA reads as TGTGCCAGCAGTTTAATTGGGAGGGGCAGGCTTTCCACCGGGGAGCTGTTTTTT. Translating it yields CASSLIGRGRLSTGELFF.

As for this clone: The germline gene is not matched at one end of the junction; a read error may be the cause. This chain links TRBV7-3 with TRBJ2-1, with 10 bases aligning to TRBD2. The CDR3 totals 15 residues. In germline, CDR1 is SGHTA, CDR2 FQGTGA. In nucleotides, the CDR3 is TGTGCCAGCAGCCTAACTAGCGGGGCGGGCAATGAGCAGTTCTTC. Amino acids: CASSLTSGAGNEQFF. Drawing the rest from reference TRBV7-3 and TRBJ2-1, the complete variable domain is GAGVSQTPSNKVTEKGKYVELRCDPISGHTALYWYRQSLGQGPEFLIYFQGTGAADDSGLPNDRFFAVRPEGSVSTLKIQRTERGDSAVYLCASSLTSGAGNEQFFGPGTRLTVL.

This chain uses TRBV7-9 with TRBJ2-7; D might be TRBD1 or TRBD2, each matching 6 bases. CDR1 and CDR2 from the germline V gene are SEHNR and FQNEAQ (reference sequence). This CDR3 spans 16 amino acids. Trimming removed 1 base from V and 6 bases from J, with 19 bases in between. CDR3 region: CASSLGSRGLGAEQYF. The CDR3, as DNA: TGTGCCAGCAGCTTAGGATCCCGGGGGCTAGGGGCCGAGCAGTACTTC. Using reference TRBV7-9 and TRBJ2-7 for the parts outside the CDR3, the full variable domain is DTGVSQNPRHKITKRGQNVTFRCDPISEHNRLYWYRQTLGQGPEFLTYFQNEAQLEKSRLLSDRFSAERPKGSFSTLEIQRTEQGDSAMYLCASSLGSRGLGAEQYFGPGTRLTVT.

CDR3 nucleotides: TGTGCCAGCAGCTTAACAAGCCTCGGCGAGCAGTACTTC. Protein sequence: CASSLTSLGEQYF. The gene calls are TRBV11-3 and TRBJ2-7; D gene unclear. The CDR3 covers 13 residues. Trimming removed 2 bases at V and 6 bases at J, with 11 bases between. CDR1 is SGHNT, CDR2 YENEEA, per germline.

The J gene is TRBJ1-5, the V gene TRBV2; D is uncertain. This CDR3 contains 14 residues. Between the trimmed V and J ends, which lost 2 bases and 5 bases, there was a span of 10 bases. Germline CDR1 and CDR2: SNHLY and FYNNEI. The CDR3 region has the DNA TGTGCCAGCAGTGAATTGGGGAGCGATCAGCCCCAGCATTTT. This encodes CASSELGSDQPQHF.

The chain couples TRBV7-9 to TRBJ2-1; 12 nucleotides match TRBD2. J was trimmed by 3 bases and V by 3 bases; bases with no gene match: 6. The CDR3 sequence is 17 residues long. Germline V gene sequence: CDR1 SEHNR, CDR2 FQNEAQ (reference sequence). In DNA form, the CDR3 reads TGTGCCAGCAGCTTGGTTCTAGCGGGGGGGTTCTACAATGAGCAGTTCTTC. This encodes CASSLVLAGGFYNEQFF.

This clone has a handful of counts. The chain employs TRBV6-1 and TRBJ2-4; D remains ambiguous. Per germline, CDR1 MNHNS and CDR2 SASEGT. The V end lost 0 bases, the J end lost 0 bases, and 12 bases lay between the germline ends. This CDR3 spans 17 amino acids. The CDR3 region is CASSEAPQILAKNIQYF. Here the CDR3 DNA reads TGTGCCAGCAGTGAAGCGCCACAGATCCTAGCCAAAAACATTCAGTACTTC.

The count of this clone is one. V usage is TRBV16 and J usage is TRBJ1-2, with TRBD1 as a possible D gene (6 bases). There are 16 residues in the CDR3. V dropped 0 bases and J dropped 4 bases, with 15 bases sitting between them. Germline-derived CDR1 and CDR2 are KGHSY and FQNENV. Here the CDR3 reads CASSQSTGGARYGYTF. The CDR3 DNA follows: TGTGCCAGCAGCCAATCAACGGGGGGCGCCCGCTATGGCTACACCTTC.

This clone was observed a handful of times. The chain is built from TRBV9 and TRBJ1-3; 7 bases line up with TRBD1. This CDR3 region has 17 residues. Germline V gene sequence: CDR1 SGDLS, CDR2 YYNGEE. J lost 0 bases, V lost 0 bases, and 6 bases had no gene match. The CDR3 loop reads CASSVVGTASSGNTIYF. The DNA for the CDR3 is TGTGCCAGCAGCGTAGTGGGGACAGCGAGCTCTGGAAACACCATATATTTT.

This chain links TRBV29-1 with TRBJ1-3; no firm D call. Germline V gene data show CDR1 as SQVTM and CDR2 as ANQGSEA. The V end was cut by 5 bases, the J end by 0 bases, with 20 bases between. The CDR3 length is 17 residues. The CDR3 DNA sequence: TGCAGCGTTCACTCCCTCCCGTACGGAAGCTCTGGAAACACCATATATTTT. It encodes CSVHSLPYGSSGNTIYF.

The chain joins TRBV25-1 to TRBJ2-3; D uncertain. The CDR3 consists of 11 residues. The V gene lost 6 bases and the J gene lost 2 bases, with 3 bases spanning the gap. Per the germline V gene, CDR1 is MGHDK and CDR2 is SYGVNS. The CDR3 DNA reads as TGTGCCAGCAGCGACACAGATACGCAGTATTTT. Amino acids: CASSDTDTQYF. Full variable domain (remainder filled in from reference TRBV25-1 and TRBJ2-3): EADIYQTPRYLVIGTGKKITLECSQTMGHDKMYWYQQDPGMELHLIHYSYGVNSTEKGDLSSESTVSRIRTEHFPLTLESARPSHTSQYLCASSDTDTQYFGPGTRLTVL.

The chain is built from TRBV2 and TRBJ2-1; the D is unclear. The CDR3 has 11 amino acids. The germline V and J ends were trimmed by 6 bases and 10 bases, with 10 bases remaining between them. The germline V gene encodes CDR1 SNHLY and CDR2 FYNNEI. The CDR3 nucleotides read TGTGCCAGCAGGATTACCTGGGAGCAGTTCTTC. It is translated as CASRITWEQFF.

This chain joins TRBV7-9 and TRBJ1-3; 7 nucleotides align to TRBD1. From germline, CDR1 is SEHNR and CDR2 FQNEAQ (reference sequence). J was trimmed by 0 bases and V by 6 bases; bases with no gene match: 11. The CDR3 sequence is 17 residues long. In DNA, the CDR3 is TGTGCCAGCAGTTACCCCGGGGGACAGTCCTCTGGAAACACCATATATTTT. Its protein is CASSYPGGQSSGNTIYF.

This chain uses TRBV7-2 with TRBJ1-1; D is perhaps TRBD1 (5 bases). From germline, CDR1 is SGHTA and CDR2 FQGNSA. V lost 4 bases, J lost 4 bases, and 13 bases lay in between. The CDR3 covers 14 residues. CDR3 sequence (DNA): TGTGCCAGCAGCTCGGGGGGTCTAGGCACTGAAGCTTTCTTT. This encodes CASSSGGLGTEAFF.

There are a few counts of this clone. This rearrangement joins TRBV5-4 to TRBJ1-5; D is uncertain. Germline V gives CDR1 SGHNT, CDR2 YYREEE (reference sequence). The ends were cut back, 0 bases at V and 7 bases at J, with 11 bases in the middle. The CDR3 is 14 residues long. CDR3 in amino acids: CASSLGGELQPQHF. For the CDR3, the DNA is TGTGCCAGCAGCTTGGGAGGAGAGCTACAGCCCCAGCATTTT.

The chain links TRBV5-1 to TRBJ2-1; the D gene is possibly TRBD1 (6 bases). The CDR3 length is 15 residues. The ends were cut back, 2 bases at V and 7 bases at J, with 16 bases in the middle. Germline loops: CDR1 SGHRS, CDR2 YFSETQ. As DNA, the CDR3 is TGCGCCAGCAGCTTAAGGCAGGGGCAACCAAATGAGCAGTTCTTC. This translates into CASSLRQGQPNEQFF.

This chain joins TRBV5-1 and TRBJ1-1; no firm D call. Deletions cut 0 bases from V and 5 bases from J, with 11 bases between. The germline CDR1 and CDR2 sequences are SGHRS and YFSETQ. There are 14 residues in the CDR3. CDR3 nucleotide sequence: TGCGCCAGCAGCTTGGCGGGCGCAGAAACTGAAGCTTTCTTT. Residues: CASSLAGAETEAFF.

A few counts support this clone. The V and J genes are TRBV7-8 and TRBJ2-2; 8 nucleotides line up with TRBD2. This CDR3 comprises 16 residues. Trimming cost V 0 bases and J 6 bases; bases outside gene matches: 6. CDR1 and CDR2 (germline): SGHVS, FQNEAQ. CDR3 sequence (DNA): TGTGCCAGCAGCTTAGCGGCGGGGGGAGTGGCCGGGGAGCTGTTTTTT. This translates into CASSLAAGGVAGELFF.

This clone was counted between two and nine times. This sequence joins TRBV14 and TRBJ1-6; D is undetermined. Germline-derived CDR1 and CDR2 are SGHDN and FVKESK. There are 14 residues in the CDR3. Between the trimmed V and J ends, which lost 0 bases and 7 bases, there was a span of 7 bases. Written as DNA, the CDR3 is TGTGCCAGCAGCCAAGAAACGCCGAATTCACCCCTCCACTTT. Its protein is CASSQETPNSPLHF. Together with reference TRBV14 and TRBJ1-6, the CDR3 gives the full variable domain: EAGVTQFPSHSVIEKGQTVTLRCDPISGHDNLYWYRRVMGKEIKFLLHFVKESKQDESGMPNNRFLAERTGGTYSTLKVQPAELEDSGVYFCASSQETPNSPLHFGNGTRLTVT.

The rearrangement uses TRBV9 and TRBJ1-4; D is possibly TRBD1 (5 bases). Deletions cut 1 base from V and 8 bases from J, with 15 bases between. The germline V gene has CDR1 SGDLS and CDR2 YYNGEE. This CDR3 spans 15 amino acids. The CDR3, as DNA: TGTGCCAGCAGCGTATCGCCCAGGGCAGGGGAAAAACTGTTTTTT. Its translation is CASSVSPRAGEKLFF.

The rearrangement joins TRBV19 to TRBJ1-2; 7 bases are shared with TRBD1. CDR1 LNHDA and CDR2 SQIVND come from the germline V gene (reference sequence). J gave up 4 bases and V 7 bases, and 6 bases lay outside the gene matches. This CDR3 is built from 13 residues. This chain's CDR3 is CASTRGGIYGYTF. The CDR3 DNA sequence: TGTGCCAGTACCAGGGGGGGAATCTATGGCTACACCTTC. The full variable domain, rest sourced from reference TRBV19 and TRBJ1-2, is DGGITQSPKYLFRKEGQNVTLSCEQNLNHDAMYWYRQDPGQGLRLIYYSQIVNDFQKGDIAEGYSVSREKKESFPLTVTSAQKNPTAFYLCASTRGGIYGYTFGSGTRLTVV.

Points on this clone: One end of the junction does not line up with germline, which may come from a read error. The chain recombines TRBV5-6 with TRBJ1-5; D not certain. The germline V gene has CDR1 SGHDT and CDR2 YYEEEE. CDR3 length: 13 residues. CDR3 sequence reads: CASSLDPGQPRHF. The CDR3 DNA follows: TGTGCCAGCAGCTTGGATCCGGGTCAGCCCCGGCATTTT.